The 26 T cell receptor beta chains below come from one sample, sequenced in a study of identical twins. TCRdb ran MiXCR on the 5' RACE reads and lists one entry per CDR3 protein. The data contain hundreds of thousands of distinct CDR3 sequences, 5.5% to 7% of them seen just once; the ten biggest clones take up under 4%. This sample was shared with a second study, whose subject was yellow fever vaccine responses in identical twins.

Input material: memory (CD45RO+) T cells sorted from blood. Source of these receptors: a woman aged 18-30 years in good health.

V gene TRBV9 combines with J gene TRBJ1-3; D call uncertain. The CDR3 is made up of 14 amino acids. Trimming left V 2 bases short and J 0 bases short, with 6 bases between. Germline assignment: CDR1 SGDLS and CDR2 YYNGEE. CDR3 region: CASSVDFSGNTIYF. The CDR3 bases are TGTGCCAGCAGCGTTGATTTCTCTGGAAACACCATATATTTT.

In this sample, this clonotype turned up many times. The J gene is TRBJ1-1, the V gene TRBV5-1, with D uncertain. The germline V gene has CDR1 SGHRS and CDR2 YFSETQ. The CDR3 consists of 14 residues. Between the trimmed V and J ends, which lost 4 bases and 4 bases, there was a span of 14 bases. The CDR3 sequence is CASSVDTASTEAFF. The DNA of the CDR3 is TGCGCCAGCAGCGTAGACACGGCGAGCACTGAAGCTTTCTTT. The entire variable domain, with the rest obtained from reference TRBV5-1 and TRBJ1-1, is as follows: KAGVTQTPRYLIKTRGQQVTLSCSPISGHRSVSWYQQTPGQGLQFLFEYFSETQRNKGNFPGRFSGRQFSNSRSEMNVSTLELGDSALYLCASSVDTASTEAFFGQGTRLTVV.

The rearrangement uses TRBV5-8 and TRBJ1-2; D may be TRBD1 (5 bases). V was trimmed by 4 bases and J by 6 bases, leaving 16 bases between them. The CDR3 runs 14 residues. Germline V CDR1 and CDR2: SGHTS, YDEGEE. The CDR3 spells CASSPWPGTHGYTF. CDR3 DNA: TGTGCCAGCAGCCCCTGGCCCGGGACGCATGGCTACACCTTC. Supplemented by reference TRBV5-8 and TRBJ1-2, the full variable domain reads EAGVTQSPTHLIKTRGQQATLRCSPISGHTSVYWYQQALGLGLQFLLWYDEGEERNRGNFPPRFSGRQFPNYSSELNVNALELEDSALYLCASSPWPGTHGYTFGSGTRLTVV.

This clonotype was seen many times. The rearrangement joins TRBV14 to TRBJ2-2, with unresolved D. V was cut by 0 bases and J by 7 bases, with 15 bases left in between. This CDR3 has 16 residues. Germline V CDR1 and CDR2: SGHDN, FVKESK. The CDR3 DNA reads TGTGCCAGCAGCCAAGAAGTCAGGTCTTCTATCGGGGAGCTGTTTTTT. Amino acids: CASSQEVRSSIGELFF.

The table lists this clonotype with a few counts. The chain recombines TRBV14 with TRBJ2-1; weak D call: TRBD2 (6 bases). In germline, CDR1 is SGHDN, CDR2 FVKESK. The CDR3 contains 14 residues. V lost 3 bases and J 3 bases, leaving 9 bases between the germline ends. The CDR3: CASSHSGGYNEQFF. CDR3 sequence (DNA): TGTGCCAGCAGCCACTCCGGGGGCTACAATGAGCAGTTCTTC.

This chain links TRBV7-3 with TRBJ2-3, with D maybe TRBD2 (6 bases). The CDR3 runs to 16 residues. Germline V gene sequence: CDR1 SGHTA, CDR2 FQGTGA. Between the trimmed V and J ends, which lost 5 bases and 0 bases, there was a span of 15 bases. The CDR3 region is CASSPRGGLSTDTQYF. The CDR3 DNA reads TGTGCCAGCAGCCCCCGTGGGGGGTTAAGCACAGATACGCAGTATTTT.

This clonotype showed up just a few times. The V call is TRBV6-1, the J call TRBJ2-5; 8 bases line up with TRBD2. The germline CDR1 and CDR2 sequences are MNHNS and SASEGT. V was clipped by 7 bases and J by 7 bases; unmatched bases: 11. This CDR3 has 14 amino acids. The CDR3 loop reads CASTRTSTSGTQYF. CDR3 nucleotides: TGTGCCAGCACCCGGACTAGCACCTCAGGGACCCAGTACTTC.

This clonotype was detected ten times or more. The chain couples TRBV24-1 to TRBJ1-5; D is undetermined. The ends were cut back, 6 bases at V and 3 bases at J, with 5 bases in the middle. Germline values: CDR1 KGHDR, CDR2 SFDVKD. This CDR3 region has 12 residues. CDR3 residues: CATSTNNQPQHF. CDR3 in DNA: TGTGCCACCAGTACGAACAATCAGCCCCAGCATTTT.

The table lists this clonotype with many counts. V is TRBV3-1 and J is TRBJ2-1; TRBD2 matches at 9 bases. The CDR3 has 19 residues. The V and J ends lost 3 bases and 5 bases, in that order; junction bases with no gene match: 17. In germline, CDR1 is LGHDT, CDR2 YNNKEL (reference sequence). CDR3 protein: CASSHPGLAERGLNNEQFF. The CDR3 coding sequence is TGTGCCAGCAGCCACCCGGGACTAGCAGAGAGGGGCCTTAACAATGAGCAGTTCTTC.

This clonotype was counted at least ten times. The CDR3 region is CASSLPGLAAYNEQFF. CDR3 DNA sequence: TGCGCCAGCAGCCTCCCGGGACTAGCGGCCTACAATGAGCAGTTCTTC. The chain has TRBV4-1 and TRBJ2-1; TRBD2 agrees at 11 bases. This CDR3 comprises 16 residues. Germline assignment: CDR1 MGHRA and CDR2 YSYEKL. The junction had 4 bases not matched to a gene; V was cut back by 4 bases and J by 2 bases.

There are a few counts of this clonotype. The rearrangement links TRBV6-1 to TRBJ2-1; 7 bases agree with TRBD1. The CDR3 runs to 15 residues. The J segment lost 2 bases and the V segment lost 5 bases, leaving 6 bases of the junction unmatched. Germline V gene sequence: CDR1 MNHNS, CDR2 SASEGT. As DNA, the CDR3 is TGTGCCAGCAGTCAACCCACAGGGGCCTACAATGAGCAGTTCTTC. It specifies CASSQPTGAYNEQFF.

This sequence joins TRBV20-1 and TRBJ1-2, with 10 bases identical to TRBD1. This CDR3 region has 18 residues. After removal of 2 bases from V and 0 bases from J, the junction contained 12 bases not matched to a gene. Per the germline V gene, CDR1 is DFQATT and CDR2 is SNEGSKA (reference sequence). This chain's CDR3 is CSARPNDRGLASNYGYTF. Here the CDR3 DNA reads TGCAGTGCTAGACCAAATGACAGGGGGCTTGCTTCTAACTATGGCTACACCTTC.

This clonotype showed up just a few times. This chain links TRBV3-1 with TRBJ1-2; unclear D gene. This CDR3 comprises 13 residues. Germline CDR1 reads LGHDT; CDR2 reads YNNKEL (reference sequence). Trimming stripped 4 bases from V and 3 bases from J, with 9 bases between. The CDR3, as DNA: TGTGCCAGCAGCCCCGGTTGGGACTATGGCTACACCTTC. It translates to CASSPGWDYGYTF. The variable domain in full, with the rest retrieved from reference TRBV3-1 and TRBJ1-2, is DTAVSQTPKYLVTQMGNDKSIKCEQNLGHDTMYWYKQDSKKFLKIMFSYNNKELIINETVPNRFSPKSPDKAHLNLHINSLELGDSAVYFCASSPGWDYGYTFGSGTRLTVV.

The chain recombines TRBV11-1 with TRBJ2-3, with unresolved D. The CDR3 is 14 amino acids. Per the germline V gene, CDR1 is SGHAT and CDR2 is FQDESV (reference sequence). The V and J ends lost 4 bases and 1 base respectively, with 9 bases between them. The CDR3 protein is CASSSHLGTDTQYF. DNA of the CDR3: TGTGCCAGCAGCTCCCACCTTGGCACAGATACGCAGTATTTT.

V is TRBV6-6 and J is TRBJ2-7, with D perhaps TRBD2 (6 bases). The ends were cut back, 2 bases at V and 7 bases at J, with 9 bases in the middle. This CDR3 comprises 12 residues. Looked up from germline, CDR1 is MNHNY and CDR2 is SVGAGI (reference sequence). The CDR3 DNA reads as TGTGCCAGCAGTTACGGGGGGAATGAGCAGTACGTC. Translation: CASSYGGNEQYV.

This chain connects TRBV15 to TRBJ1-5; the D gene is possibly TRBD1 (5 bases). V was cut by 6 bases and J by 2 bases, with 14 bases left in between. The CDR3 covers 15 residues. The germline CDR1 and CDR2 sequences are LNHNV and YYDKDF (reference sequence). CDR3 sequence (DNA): TGTGCCACCAGAAGGGACGAGGCGGGCAATCAGCCCCAGCATTTT. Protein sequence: CATRRDEAGNQPQHF.

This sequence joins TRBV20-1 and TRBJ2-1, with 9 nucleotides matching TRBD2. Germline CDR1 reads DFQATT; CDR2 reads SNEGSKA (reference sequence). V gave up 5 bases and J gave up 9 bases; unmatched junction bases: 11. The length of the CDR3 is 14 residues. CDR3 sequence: CSAPPAGGPIEQFF. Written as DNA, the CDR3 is TGCAGTGCTCCCCCGGCGGGAGGGCCGATTGAGCAGTTCTTC.

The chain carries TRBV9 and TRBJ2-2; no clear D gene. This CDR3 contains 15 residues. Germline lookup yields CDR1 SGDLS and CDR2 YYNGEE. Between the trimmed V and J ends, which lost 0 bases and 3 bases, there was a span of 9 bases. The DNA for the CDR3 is TGTGCCAGCAGCGTAGAGGTTGTTGACACCGGGGAGCTGTTTTTT. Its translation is CASSVEVVDTGELFF.

The CDR3 loop is CSVSQGAYEQYF. DNA for the CDR3: TGCAGCGTTTCCCAGGGGGCCTACGAGCAGTACTTC. The chain combines TRBV29-1 with TRBJ2-7, with 7 nucleotides matching TRBD1. Per germline, CDR1 SQVTM and CDR2 ANQGSEA. The CDR3 runs to 12 residues. Trimming at V came to 5 bases and at J to 2 bases, leaving 3 bases not matched to a gene.

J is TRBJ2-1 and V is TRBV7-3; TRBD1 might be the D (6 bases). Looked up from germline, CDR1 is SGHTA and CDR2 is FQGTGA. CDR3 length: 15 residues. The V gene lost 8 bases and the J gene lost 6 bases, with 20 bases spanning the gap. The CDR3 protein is CASGRSMGASNEQFF. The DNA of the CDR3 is TGTGCCAGCGGCCGCAGTATGGGGGCGAGCAATGAGCAGTTCTTC.

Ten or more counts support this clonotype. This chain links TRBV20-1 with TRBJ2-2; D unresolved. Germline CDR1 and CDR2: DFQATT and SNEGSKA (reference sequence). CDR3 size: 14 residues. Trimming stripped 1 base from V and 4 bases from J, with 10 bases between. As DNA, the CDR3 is TGCAGTGCTAGAGGCAGTAGTGGCACCGGGGAGCTGTTTTTT. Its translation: CSARGSSGTGELFF.

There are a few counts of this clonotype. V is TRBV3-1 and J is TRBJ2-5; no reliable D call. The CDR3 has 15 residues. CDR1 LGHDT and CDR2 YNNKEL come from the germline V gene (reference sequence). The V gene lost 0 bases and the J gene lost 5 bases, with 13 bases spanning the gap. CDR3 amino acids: CASSQDRGVFETQYF. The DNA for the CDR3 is TGTGCCAGCAGCCAAGATCGAGGTGTGTTTGAGACCCAGTACTTC.

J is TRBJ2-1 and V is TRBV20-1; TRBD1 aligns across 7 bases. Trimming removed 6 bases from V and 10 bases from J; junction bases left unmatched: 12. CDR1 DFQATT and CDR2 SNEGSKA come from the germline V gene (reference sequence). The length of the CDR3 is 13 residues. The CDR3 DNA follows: TGCAGTGCCACTCGACAGGGCCTGGGAGAGCAGTTCTTC. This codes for CSATRQGLGEQFF.

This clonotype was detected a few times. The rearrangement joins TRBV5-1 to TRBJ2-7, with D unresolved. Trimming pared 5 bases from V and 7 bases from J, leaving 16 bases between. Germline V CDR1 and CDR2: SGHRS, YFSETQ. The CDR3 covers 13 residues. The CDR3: CASRVLPVGEQYV. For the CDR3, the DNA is TGCGCCAGCAGGGTTCTTCCGGTGGGGGAGCAGTACGTC.

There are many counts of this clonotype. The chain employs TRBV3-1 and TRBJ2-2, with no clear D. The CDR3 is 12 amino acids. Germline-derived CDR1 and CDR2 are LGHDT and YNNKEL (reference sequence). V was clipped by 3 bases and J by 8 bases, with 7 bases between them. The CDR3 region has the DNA TGTGCCAGCAGCCATAAGGGTGGGGAGCTGTTTTTT. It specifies CASSHKGGELFF.

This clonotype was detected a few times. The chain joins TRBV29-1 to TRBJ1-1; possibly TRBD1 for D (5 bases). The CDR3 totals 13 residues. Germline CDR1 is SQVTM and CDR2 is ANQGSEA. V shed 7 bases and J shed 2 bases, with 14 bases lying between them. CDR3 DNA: TGCAGCGGAGAGGTGGGGCCTAACACTGAAGCTTTCTTT. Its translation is CSGEVGPNTEAFF.